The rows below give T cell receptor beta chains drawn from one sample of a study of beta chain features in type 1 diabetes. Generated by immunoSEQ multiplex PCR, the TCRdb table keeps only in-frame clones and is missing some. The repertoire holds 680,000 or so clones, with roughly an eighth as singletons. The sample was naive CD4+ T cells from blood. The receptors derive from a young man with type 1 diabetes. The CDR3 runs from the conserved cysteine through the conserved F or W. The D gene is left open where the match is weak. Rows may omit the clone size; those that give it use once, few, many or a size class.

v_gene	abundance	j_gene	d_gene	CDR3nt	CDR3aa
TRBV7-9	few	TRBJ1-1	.	TGTGCCAGCAGCTTAGAAGGGTTCGTGACTGAAGCTTTCTTT	CASSLEGFVTEAFF
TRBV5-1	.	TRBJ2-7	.	TGCGCCAGCAGCATTAGCCCAGGGTCCTACGAGCAGTACTTC	CASSISPGSYEQYF
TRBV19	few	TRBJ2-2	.	TGTGCCAGTAGTATGTACACCGGGGAGCTGTTTTTT	CASSMYTGELFF
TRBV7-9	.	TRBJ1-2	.	TGTGCCAGCAGCTCCCAAGGGGAGGGTGTGAATGGCTACACCTTC	CASSSQGEGVNGYTF
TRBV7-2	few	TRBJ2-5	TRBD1	TGTGCCAGCACCAGACAGGGACAAGAGACCCAGTACTTC	CASTRQGQETQYF
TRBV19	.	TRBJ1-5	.	TGTGCCAGTACCTGGGGTCGGGGGAATAGCAATCAGCCCCAGCATTTT	CASTWGRGNSNQPQHF
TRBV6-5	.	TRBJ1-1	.	TGTGCCAGCAGCCGGGGGGCGAACACTGAAGCTTTCTTT	CASSRGANTEAFF
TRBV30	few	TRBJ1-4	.	TGTGCGAACGGACAGCCAACTAATGAAAAACTGTTTTTT	CANGQPTNEKLFF
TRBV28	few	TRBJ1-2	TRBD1	TGTGCCGGGGGACAGGCGGGCTATGGCTACACCTTC	CAGGQAGYGYTF
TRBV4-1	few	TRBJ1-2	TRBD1	TGCGCCAGCAGCCAGGGGGCAGGGGGCCCCTATGGCTACACCTTC	CASSQGAGGPYGYTF
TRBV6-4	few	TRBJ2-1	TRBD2	TGTGCCAGCAGCGATAGCGGGAGCTCCTACAATGAGCAGTTCTTC	CASSDSGSSYNEQFF
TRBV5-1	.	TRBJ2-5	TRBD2	TGCGCCAGCAGCTTGGCGGCTAGCGGGGGGAATATAGAGACCCAGTACTTC	CASSLAASGGNIETQYF
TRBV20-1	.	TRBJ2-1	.	TGCAGTGCTAGCGGGTACAATGAGCAGTTCTTC	CSASGYNEQFF
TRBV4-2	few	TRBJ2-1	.	TGTGCCAGCAGCCGCTCGTCGGATGAGCAGTTCTTC	CASSRSSDEQFF
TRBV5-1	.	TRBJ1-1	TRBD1	TGCGCCAGCACCTCCGGGACAGCGAACACTGAAGCTTTCTTT	CASTSGTANTEAFF
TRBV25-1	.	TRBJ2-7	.	TGTGCCAGCAGTGAAACTACAGTCTCCTACGAGCAGTACTTC	CASSETTVSYEQYF
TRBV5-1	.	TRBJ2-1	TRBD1	TGCGCCAGCAGCTTGTCACCGGGACAGGGGGTTGACAATGAGCAGTTCTTC	CASSLSPGQGVDNEQFF
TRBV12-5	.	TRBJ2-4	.	TGTGCTAGTGCCACGACAGAAAACATTCAGTACTTC	CASATTENIQYF
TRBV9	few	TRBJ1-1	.	TGTGCCAGCAGCGTAGGTCAGGATACCCAAGAAGCTTTCTTT	CASSVGQDTQEAFF
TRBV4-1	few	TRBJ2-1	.	TGCGCCAGCAGCCAAGAAGGGATCAGGGTACAGTTCTTC	CASSQEGIRVQFF
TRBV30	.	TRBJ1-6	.	TGTGCCTGGAGCCAACAGACACCCCTCCACTTT	CAWSQQTPLHF
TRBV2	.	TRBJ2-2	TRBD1	TGTGCCAGCAGAGTCCGGGACAGTAACACCGGGGAGCTGTTTTTT	CASRVRDSNTGELFF
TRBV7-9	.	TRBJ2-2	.	TGTGCCAGCAGCTTAGGGACGGACACCGGGGAGCTGTTTTTT	CASSLGTDTGELFF
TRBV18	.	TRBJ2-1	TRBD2	TGTGCCAGCTCACCACCGGGACTAGCGGGGGGGTACAATGAGCAGTTCTTC	CASSPPGLAGGYNEQFF
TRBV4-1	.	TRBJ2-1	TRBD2	TGCGCCAGCAGAGGGGTAGCGGGGACAAACAATGAGCAGTTCTTC	CASRGVAGTNNEQFF
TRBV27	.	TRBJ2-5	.	TGTGCCAGCAGTCGGGACTTCCAAGAGACCCAGTACTTC	CASSRDFQETQYF
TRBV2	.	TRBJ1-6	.	TGTGCCAGCAGTGATCAGGGTACCGACTATAATTCACCCCTCCACTTT	CASSDQGTDYNSPLHF
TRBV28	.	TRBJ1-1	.	TGTGCCAGCAGCACGGGGGCAGAGAACACTGAAGCTTTCTTT	CASSTGAENTEAFF
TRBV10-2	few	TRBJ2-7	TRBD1	TGCGCCGTTAACAGGGGGACACCTTCCTACGAGCAGTACTTC	CAVNRGTPSYEQYF
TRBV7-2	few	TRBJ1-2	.	TGTGCCAGCAGCTTAGGCTTACGGTCTAGGTACACCTTC	CASSLGLRSRYTF
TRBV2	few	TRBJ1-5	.	TGTGCCAGCACCCTTGATAGCAATCAGCCCCAGCATTTT	CASTLDSNQPQHF
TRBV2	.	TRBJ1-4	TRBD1	TGTGCCAGCAACTATCCAGGGGGCCATGAAAAACTGTTTTTT	CASNYPGGHEKLFF
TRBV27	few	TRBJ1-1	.	TGTGCCAGCACCCAAACCGAGGGATCCACTGAAGCTTTCTTT	CASTQTEGSTEAFF
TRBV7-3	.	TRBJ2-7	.	TGTGCCAGCAGCCTCTCCCCGGGGCCCTACGAGCAGTACTTC	CASSLSPGPYEQYF
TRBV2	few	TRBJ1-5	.	TGTGCCAGCAGTGAAGGACTTGTTACAGCCCCGTCCGATAGCAATCAGCCCCAGCATTTT	CASSEGLVTAPSDSNQPQHF
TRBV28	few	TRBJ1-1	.	TGTGCCAGCAGTCTTGGGACCGAAGATTACGATGAAGCTTTCTTT	CASSLGTEDYDEAFF
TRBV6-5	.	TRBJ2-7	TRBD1	TGTGCCAGCAGTTACGAGGGACAGTCCGGCTACGAGCAGTACTTC	CASSYEGQSGYEQYF
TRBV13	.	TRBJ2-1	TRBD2	TGTGCCAGCAGCACAATTAGCGGGGGGGAAACCTACAATGAGCAGTTCTTC	CASSTISGGETYNEQFF
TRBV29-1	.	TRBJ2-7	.	TGCAGCGTTGAGACAGGTGTTTACGAGCAGTACTTC	CSVETGVYEQYF
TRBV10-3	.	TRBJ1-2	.	TGTGCCATCAGTGCAGGGGAGGACTATGGCTACACCTTC	CAISAGEDYGYTF
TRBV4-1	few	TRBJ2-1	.	TGCGCCAGCAGCCTCCTGGGCTTGAAGGATGAGCAGTTCTTC	CASSLLGLKDEQFF
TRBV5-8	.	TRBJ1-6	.	TGTGCCAGCAGCTTATACCGCGGAAGGGATCTCCGATCACCCCTCCACTTT	CASSLYRGRDLRSPLHF
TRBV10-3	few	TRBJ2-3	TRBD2	TGTGCCGCGACCCCGGGACTAGCGGGGGGGCCAGTAACAGATACGCAGTATTTT	CAATPGLAGGPVTDTQYF
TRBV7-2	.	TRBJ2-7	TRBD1	TGTGCCAGCAGCTTCTGGACAGGAGCCTACGAGCAGTACTTC	CASSFWTGAYEQYF
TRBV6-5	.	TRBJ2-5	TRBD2	TGTGCCAGCAGTCTCCGGGGGGTCGGGGAGACCCAGTACTTC	CASSLRGVGETQYF
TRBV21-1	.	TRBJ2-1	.	TGTGCCAGCACCCAAAGGAGGGGCCCCCAGTCCCACTACAATGAGCAGTTCTTC	CASTQRRGPQSHYNEQFF
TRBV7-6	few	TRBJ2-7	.	TGTGCCAGCAGCTCGGCCGACATTTCCTACGAGCAGTACTTC	CASSSADISYEQYF
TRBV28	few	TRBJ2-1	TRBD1	TGTGCCACAAACTACCGGGACAGGGCTCACAATGAGCAGTTCTTC	CATNYRDRAHNEQFF
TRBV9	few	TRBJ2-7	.	TGTGCCAAGTCCCCCGGTGTGGGCGAGCAGTACTTC	CAKSPGVGEQYF
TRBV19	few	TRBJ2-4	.	TGTGCCAGTAGCCTTTCCGGGGCCGTGGGGAACATTCAGTACTTC	CASSLSGAVGNIQYF
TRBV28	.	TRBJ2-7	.	TGTGCCAGCAGTCTCCGAGACTACGAGCAGTACTTC	CASSLRDYEQYF
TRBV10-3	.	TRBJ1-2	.	TGTGCCATCAGTCAGAGACAGGAGGGGAACTATGGCTACACCTTC	CAISQRQEGNYGYTF
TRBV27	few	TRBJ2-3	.	TGTGCCAGCAGCCTAAACAGGGTCTGGGGCACAGATACGCAGTATTTT	CASSLNRVWGTDTQYF